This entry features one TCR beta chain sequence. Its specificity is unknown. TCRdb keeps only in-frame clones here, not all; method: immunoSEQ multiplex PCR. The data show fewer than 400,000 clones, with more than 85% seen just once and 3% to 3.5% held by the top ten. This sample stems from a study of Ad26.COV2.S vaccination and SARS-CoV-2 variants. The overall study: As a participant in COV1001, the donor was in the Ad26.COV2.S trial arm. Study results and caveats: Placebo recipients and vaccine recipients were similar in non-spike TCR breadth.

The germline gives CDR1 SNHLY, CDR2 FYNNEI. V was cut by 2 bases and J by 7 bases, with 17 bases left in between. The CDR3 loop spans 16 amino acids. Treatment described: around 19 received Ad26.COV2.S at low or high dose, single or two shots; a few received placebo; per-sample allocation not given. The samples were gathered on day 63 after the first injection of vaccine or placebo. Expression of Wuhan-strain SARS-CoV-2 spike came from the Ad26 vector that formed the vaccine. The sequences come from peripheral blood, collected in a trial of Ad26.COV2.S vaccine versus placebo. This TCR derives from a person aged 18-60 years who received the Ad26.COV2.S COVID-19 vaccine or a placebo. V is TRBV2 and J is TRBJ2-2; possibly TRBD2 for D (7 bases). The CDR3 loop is CASSERWGGPGGELFF. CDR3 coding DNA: TGTGCCAGCAGTGAAAGGTGGGGGGGCCCCGGCGGGGAGCTGTTTTTT.